These T cell receptor beta chains were read from a single sample in a study of cytomegalovirus exposure and HLA in healthy donors. Here immunoSEQ multiplex PCR was the method, and the copy in TCRdb shows in-frame clones only, minus some. There are under 200,000 clones in the sample; 80% to 85% occur only once, and roughly 1.9% lies in the top ten. The sequencing sample was made of PBMCs. Receptor source: a human donor in good health. Each CDR3 is given with its conserved first and last residue. The D gene is left open where the match is weak. Size is omitted from some rows. Given values are once, few, many or a class for expanded clones.

CDR3 protein | CDR3 DNA | J gene | D gene | clone size | V gene
CASSPMTVINEKLFF | TGTGCCAGCAGCCCGATGACAGTAATAAATGAAAAACTGTTTTTT | TRBJ1-4 | - | - | TRBV7-8
CASSLEGLGNTIYF | TGTGCCAGCAGCTTGGAAGGACTTGGAAACACCATATATTTT | TRBJ1-3 | - | - | TRBV5-6
CASSLGGVSGQPQHF | TGCGCCAGCAGCTTGGGGGGGGTTTCTGGTCAGCCCCAGCATTTT | TRBJ1-5 | - | - | TRBV5-1
CASNTGVGSPLHF | TGTGCCAGCAATACAGGGGTTGGTTCACCCCTCCACTTT | TRBJ1-6 | TRBD1 | - | TRBV6-5
CASSVPPREAAGELFF | TGCGCCAGCAGCGTCCCCCCCAGGGAGGCGGCCGGGGAGCTGTTTTTT | TRBJ2-2 | - | - | TRBV4-1
CASSPGTGSNQPQHF | TGTGCCAGCTCACCCGGGACAGGAAGCAATCAGCCCCAGCATTTT | TRBJ1-5 | TRBD1 | - | TRBV18
CASSLPPTYKGQGDRLHF | TGTGCCAGCAGCTTACCTCCAACTTACAAGGGACAGGGCGACCGCCTCCACTTT | TRBJ1-6 | TRBD1 | - | TRBV7-8
CASSPNVGPGVNTEAFF | TGTGCCAGCAGCCCAAATGTGGGGCCAGGGGTGAACACTGAAGCTTTCTTT | TRBJ1-1 | - | - | TRBV7-6
CASSQDFRGVHNEQFF | TGCGCCAGCAGCCAAGATTTTCGGGGGGTACATAATGAGCAGTTCTTC | TRBJ2-1 | TRBD2 | - | TRBV4-3
CASSYSSLAIQETQYF | TGTGCCAGCAGTTACTCGAGTCTAGCCATCCAAGAGACCCAGTACTTC | TRBJ2-5 | - | - | TRBV6-6
CASSDGTLGNTIYF | TGTGCCAGCAGTGACGGGACACTCGGAAACACCATATATTTT | TRBJ1-3 | - | - | TRBV6-5
CASSHGNTQYF | TGTGCCAGCAGCCACGGGAATACGCAGTATTTT | TRBJ2-3 | - | - | TRBV14
CASSQEKRRSSYEQYF | TGCGCCAGCAGCCAAGAAAAGCGGAGGAGCTCCTACGAGCAGTACTTC | TRBJ2-7 | - | - | TRBV4-1
CASRSSISTDTQYF | TGCGCCAGCAGGTCGTCTATAAGCACAGATACGCAGTATTTT | TRBJ2-3 | - | - | TRBV5-1
CASSYDRDSAYEQYF | TGTGCCAGCAGTTACGATCGGGACAGCGCCTACGAGCAGTACTTC | TRBJ2-7 | TRBD1 | - | TRBV6-5
CASSVTTEAFF | TGTGCCAGCAGTGTAACAACTGAAGCTTTCTTT | TRBJ1-1 | - | - | TRBV2
CASSQVRGGGWQYF | TGTGCCAGCAGCCAAGTACGGGGTGGGGGGTGGCAGTACTTC | TRBJ2-7 | - | - | TRBV4-2
CASSLDPGNYGYTF | TGTGCCAGCAGCTTAGATCCCGGTAACTATGGCTACACCTTC | TRBJ1-2 | - | - | TRBV11-3
CSARDPGKYTF | TGCAGTGCTAGAGACCCGGGGAAGTACACCTTC | TRBJ1-2 | - | - | TRBV20-1
CASLTAGTSGIYNEQFF | TGTGCCAGCCTTACCGCCGGGACTAGCGGGATCTACAATGAGCAGTTCTTC | TRBJ2-1 | TRBD2 | once | TRBV2
CSGGDPNEQYF | TGCAGTGGGGGGGACCCTAACGAGCAGTACTTC | TRBJ2-7 | - | - | TRBV20-1
CASRGQTSNYGYTF | TGTGCCAGCAGGGGACAGACAAGTAACTATGGCTACACCTTC | TRBJ1-2 | TRBD1 | - | TRBV2
CASSSTGSSYEQYF | TGTGCCAGCAGTTCGACAGGCTCCTCCTACGAGCAGTACTTC | TRBJ2-7 | - | - | TRBV6-1
CASSLGVRGLNTEAFF | TGTGCCAGCAGCTTAGGGGTCAGGGGTTTGAACACTGAAGCTTTCTTT | TRBJ1-1 | - | - | TRBV7-8
CASSYGQGSGEQYF | TGTGCCAGCAGCTACGGACAGGGGAGCGGCGAGCAGTACTTC | TRBJ2-7 | TRBD1 | - | TRBV7-2
CASSLAGASGNTIYF | TGTGCCAGCAGCTTAGCAGGGGCCTCTGGAAACACCATATATTTT | TRBJ1-3 | - | once | TRBV11-3
CASSLIPGGLENEQFF | TGTGCCAGCAGCTTAATTCCGGGGGGGTTGGAGAATGAGCAGTTCTTC | TRBJ2-1 | TRBD2 | - | TRBV5-6
CSVVPGQGPYQETQYF | TGCAGCGTCGTCCCGGGACAGGGACCGTACCAAGAGACCCAGTACTTC | TRBJ2-5 | TRBD1 | - | TRBV29-1
CASSFRGHPRRNTEAFF | TGTGCCAGCAGCTTCAGGGGGCATCCTCGGCGGAACACTGAAGCTTTCTTT | TRBJ1-1 | TRBD1 | - | TRBV6-4
CASSVNRGGNTEAFF | TGTGCCAGCAGTGTAAACAGGGGGGGGAACACTGAAGCTTTCTTT | TRBJ1-1 | TRBD1 | - | TRBV6-1
CASSSQVEKLFF | TGTGCCAGCAGCTCGCAGGTTGAAAAACTGTTTTTT | TRBJ1-4 | - | - | TRBV7-9